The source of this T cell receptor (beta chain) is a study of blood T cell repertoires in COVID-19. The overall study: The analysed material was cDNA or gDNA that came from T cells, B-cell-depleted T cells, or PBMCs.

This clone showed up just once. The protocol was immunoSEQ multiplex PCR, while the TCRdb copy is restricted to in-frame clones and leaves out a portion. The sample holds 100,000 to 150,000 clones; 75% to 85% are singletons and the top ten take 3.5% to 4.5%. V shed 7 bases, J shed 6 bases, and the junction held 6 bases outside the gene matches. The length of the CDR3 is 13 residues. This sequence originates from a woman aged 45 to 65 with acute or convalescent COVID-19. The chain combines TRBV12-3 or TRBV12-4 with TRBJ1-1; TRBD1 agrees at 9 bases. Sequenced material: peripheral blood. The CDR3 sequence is CASKDRGGPEAFF. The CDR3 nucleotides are TGTGCCAGCAAGGACAGGGGTGGTCCTGAAGCTTTCTTT.